The source of this TCR beta chain is a study of cytomegalovirus exposure and HLA in healthy donors. PCR involved 60 Vbeta and 13 Jbeta primers. Produced via immunoSEQ multiplex PCR; TCRdb's table is partial and in-frame only. Of about 190,000 clones in the sample, around 86% are singletons; the top ten hold approximately 10%. Study conclusions and caveats: Within the data, a cluster of highly shared sequence variants was likely a sequencing artifact. The classifier, whose performance was assessed in both the original and validation cohorts, reportedly diagnosed cytomegalovirus status with high specificity and sensitivity.

To note about this clone: No antigen is known for it.

Healthy bone marrow donors made up the donor group. CDR3 length: 15 residues. The germline gives CDR1 SGHVS, CDR2 FQNEAQ. The V end lost 4 bases, the J end lost 7 bases, and 17 bases lay between the germline ends. This sequence originates from a woman aged 45-65 years in good health and CMV-seropositive. This chain links TRBV7-8 with TRBJ1-5; D perhaps matches TRBD1 (5 bases). Specimen: PBMCs. The CDR3 region is CASSSEGLPAQPQHF. CDR3 DNA sequence: TGTGCCAGCAGCTCCGAGGGACTCCCAGCACAGCCCCAGCATTTT.